The rows below give T cell receptor beta chains drawn from one sample of a study of OX40 agonist ivuxolimab in advanced cancers. Profiling relied on immunoSEQ multiplex PCR, and the TCRdb table lists in-frame clones only, not all of them. The repertoire has approximately 22,000 clones, more than 85% of them found once; the top ten carry approximately 25%. This material consisted of CD4+ or CD8+ T cells sorted from blood, taken in a trial of the OX40 agonist ivuxolimab. These receptor sequences come from an adult with an advanced solid tumor such as melanoma, head and neck, liver or kidney cancer. Each CDR3 is given with its conserved first and last residue. A D gene is named only where the DNA matches it firmly. Size is stated for part of the rows, as once, few or many counts, or as a class when the clone is expanded.

CDR3 protein: CASSPLGGGDQPQHF
CDR3 DNA: TGTGCCAGCAGCCCCCTCGGGGGGGGTGATCAGCCCCAGCATTTT
J gene: TRBJ1-5
D gene: .
V gene: TRBV28
clone size: .

CDR3 protein: CASTPGQYNYGYTF
CDR3 DNA: TGTGCCAGCACCCCGGGACAGTATAACTATGGCTACACCTTC
J gene: TRBJ1-2
D gene: TRBD1
V gene: TRBV5-4
clone size: few

CDR3 protein: CASSQEPPLDVGTGELFF
CDR3 DNA: TGCGCCAGCAGCCAAGAACCCCCCCTCGATGTGGGCACCGGGGAGCTGTTTTTT
J gene: TRBJ2-2
D gene: .
V gene: TRBV4-1
clone size: .

CDR3 protein: CASSQAGRGNEQFF
CDR3 DNA: TGTGCCAGCAGCCAAGCGGGCAGGGGGAATGAGCAGTTCTTC
J gene: TRBJ2-1
D gene: TRBD1
V gene: TRBV4-2
clone size: .

CDR3 protein: CAISESGTLGTEAFF
CDR3 DNA: TGTGCCATCAGTGAGTCCGGGACCTTGGGCACTGAAGCTTTCTTT
J gene: TRBJ1-1
D gene: .
V gene: TRBV10-3
clone size: .

CDR3 protein: CASSVGVGNSYNEQFF
CDR3 DNA: TGTGCCAGCAGCGTAGGGGTGGGGAACTCCTACAATGAGCAGTTCTTC
J gene: TRBJ2-1
D gene: .
V gene: TRBV9
clone size: .

CDR3 protein: CASSRGTSIPYEQYF
CDR3 DNA: TGTGCCAGCAGTCGCGGGACTAGCATCCCCTACGAGCAGTACTTC
J gene: TRBJ2-7
D gene: TRBD2
V gene: TRBV27
clone size: few

CDR3 protein: CASTGGGPGNEQFF
CDR3 DNA: TGTGCCAGCACCGGAGGGGGCCCGGGGAATGAGCAGTTCTTC
J gene: TRBJ2-1
D gene: .
V gene: TRBV5-6
clone size: .

CDR3 protein: CASSPLEGVNYNEQFF
CDR3 DNA: TGTGCCAGCAGCCCCCTTGAGGGGGTAAACTACAATGAGCAGTTCTTC
J gene: TRBJ2-1
D gene: .
V gene: TRBV11-1
clone size: .

CDR3 protein: CASSSSGTQNEQFF
CDR3 DNA: TGTGCTAGCAGCTCCTCCGGGACTCAGAATGAGCAGTTCTTC
J gene: TRBJ2-1
D gene: .
V gene: TRBV7-7
clone size: .

CDR3 protein: CASTPDRLVFTDTQYF
CDR3 DNA: TGTGCCAGTACACCGGACAGACTCGTTTTCACAGATACGCAGTATTTT
J gene: TRBJ2-3
D gene: .
V gene: TRBV19
clone size: .

CDR3 protein: CSVAGGAGAFF
CDR3 DNA: TGCAGCGTTGCAGGGGGCGCCGGAGCTTTCTTT
J gene: TRBJ1-1
D gene: TRBD1
V gene: TRBV29-1
clone size: .

CDR3 protein: CASSPRTILANVLTF
CDR3 DNA: TGTGCCAGCAGTCCCCGGACTATTCTGGCCAACGTCCTGACTTTC
J gene: TRBJ2-6
D gene: .
V gene: TRBV27
clone size: .

CDR3 protein: CASSRVGQGDFSGANVLTF
CDR3 DNA: TGTGCCAGCAGCCGCGTGGGACAGGGCGATTTCTCTGGGGCCAACGTCCTGACTTTC
J gene: TRBJ2-6
D gene: TRBD1
V gene: TRBV4-2
clone size: .

CDR3 protein: CASSFSGSSYEQYF
CDR3 DNA: TGTGCCAGCAGTTTCAGCGGGAGTTCTTACGAGCAGTACTTC
J gene: TRBJ2-7
D gene: TRBD2
V gene: TRBV27
clone size: .

CDR3 protein: CASSVGGGGEQYF
CDR3 DNA: TGTGCCAGCAGCGTAGGGGGAGGGGGTGAGCAGTACTTC
J gene: TRBJ2-7
D gene: .
V gene: TRBV9
clone size: .

CDR3 protein: CASSDGGGRQPQHF
CDR3 DNA: TGTGCCAGCAGCGACGGCGGGGGTAGGCAGCCCCAGCATTTT
J gene: TRBJ1-5
D gene: .
V gene: TRBV9
clone size: .

CDR3 protein: CASSPGTGGLEQYF
CDR3 DNA: TGCGCCAGCAGCCCCGGGACAGGGGGCCTCGAGCAGTACTTC
J gene: TRBJ2-7
D gene: TRBD1
V gene: TRBV4-3
clone size: .

CDR3 protein: CASSGPRAFF
CDR3 DNA: TGTGCCAGCAGCGGGCCCAGGGCTTTCTTT
J gene: TRBJ1-1
D gene: .
V gene: TRBV9
clone size: .

CDR3 protein: CASSSDSAHQETQYF
CDR3 DNA: TGTGCCAGCAGCTCGGACAGCGCGCACCAAGAGACCCAGTACTTC
J gene: TRBJ2-5
D gene: .
V gene: TRBV13
clone size: .

CDR3 protein: CASTSGSANEQFF
CDR3 DNA: TGTGCCAGCACCTCAGGCAGCGCCAATGAGCAGTTCTTC
J gene: TRBJ2-1
D gene: .
V gene: TRBV27
clone size: .

CDR3 protein: CASSPTGGEWGQKRTQYF
CDR3 DNA: TGTGCCAGCTCCCCCACAGGGGGAGAGTGGGGGCAAAAGAGAACCCAGTACTTC
J gene: TRBJ2-5
D gene: TRBD1
V gene: TRBV18
clone size: .

CDR3 protein: CASSRTSGALEYYEQYF
CDR3 DNA: TGTGCCAGCAGCCGGACTAGCGGGGCCCTCGAATATTACGAGCAGTACTTC
J gene: TRBJ2-7
D gene: TRBD2
V gene: TRBV5-6
clone size: .

CDR3 protein: CASSLWGGGQPQHF
CDR3 DNA: TGTGCCAGCAGTTTATGGGGGGGCGGCCAGCCCCAGCATTTT
J gene: TRBJ1-5
D gene: .
V gene: TRBV27
clone size: .

CDR3 protein: CASSPEGYYGYTF
CDR3 DNA: TGTGCCAGCAGCCCTGAGGGTTACTATGGCTACACCTTC
J gene: TRBJ1-2
D gene: .
V gene: TRBV5-5
clone size: once

CDR3 protein: CATQTGRNEQFF
CDR3 DNA: TGTGCCACCCAAACAGGGCGCAATGAGCAGTTCTTC
J gene: TRBJ2-1
D gene: .
V gene: TRBV27
clone size: few

CDR3 protein: CASSSRLVKTDTQYF
CDR3 DNA: TGTGCCAGCAGTTCCCGACTAGTAAAGACAGATACGCAGTATTTT
J gene: TRBJ2-3
D gene: .
V gene: TRBV27
clone size: .

CDR3 protein: CASSQAGPYGYTF
CDR3 DNA: TGCGCCAGCAGCCAAGCCGGCCCCTATGGCTACACCTTC
J gene: TRBJ1-2
D gene: .
V gene: TRBV4-1
clone size: .

CDR3 protein: CASSLLRGDNQPQHF
CDR3 DNA: TGTGCCAGCAGTTTACTCAGGGGGGACAATCAGCCCCAGCATTTT
J gene: TRBJ1-5
D gene: TRBD1
V gene: TRBV28
clone size: once

CDR3 protein: CASRGRTGGVGEQYF
CDR3 DNA: TGTGCCAGCAGGGGCCGGACAGGGGGCGTTGGCGAGCAGTACTTC
J gene: TRBJ2-7
D gene: TRBD1
V gene: TRBV6-5
clone size: .

CDR3 protein: CASSPGERANEKLFF
CDR3 DNA: TGTGCTAGCAGCCCAGGGGAGCGGGCTAATGAAAAACTGTTTTTT
J gene: TRBJ1-4
D gene: .
V gene: TRBV7-7
clone size: .

CDR3 protein: CASSRDISSPLHF
CDR3 DNA: TGTGCCAGCAGCCGGGACATAAGTTCACCCCTCCACTTT
J gene: TRBJ1-6
D gene: .
V gene: TRBV2
clone size: once

CDR3 protein: CASSWGGASYEQYF
CDR3 DNA: TGTGCCAGCAGTTGGGGTGGGGCCTCCTACGAGCAGTACTTC
J gene: TRBJ2-7
D gene: .
V gene: TRBV28
clone size: .

CDR3 protein: CASSQDGTAGGEAFF
CDR3 DNA: TGCGCCAGCAGCCAGGACGGGACGGCGGGCGGAGAAGCTTTCTTT
J gene: TRBJ1-1
D gene: .
V gene: TRBV4-3
clone size: few

CDR3 protein: CSGLGAVRPEAFF
CDR3 DNA: TGCAGCGGGCTAGGAGCCGTTCGACCTGAAGCTTTCTTT
J gene: TRBJ1-1
D gene: .
V gene: TRBV29-1
clone size: .

CDR3 protein: CASSPQGLSYNSPLHF
CDR3 DNA: TGCGCCAGCAGCCCCCAGGGGCTCTCCTATAATTCACCCCTCCACTTT
J gene: TRBJ1-6
D gene: .
V gene: TRBV4-3
clone size: once

CDR3 protein: CASSIQEGYEQYF
CDR3 DNA: TGTGCCAGCAGTATCCAGGAGGGCTACGAGCAGTACTTC
J gene: TRBJ2-7
D gene: .
V gene: TRBV6-9
clone size: .

CDR3 protein: CASSLPNGQNTGELFF
CDR3 DNA: TGTGCCAGTAGCCTTCCAAACGGACAGAACACCGGGGAGCTGTTTTTT
J gene: TRBJ2-2
D gene: .
V gene: TRBV19
clone size: few

CDR3 protein: CASSLGPAKNIQYF
CDR3 DNA: TGTGCCAGCAGCTTGGGGCCGGCCAAAAACATTCAGTACTTC
J gene: TRBJ2-4
D gene: .
V gene: TRBV5-5
clone size: once

CDR3 protein: CASSQDRTGDEQYF
CDR3 DNA: TGCGCCAGCAGCCAAGATCGAACAGGGGACGAGCAGTACTTC
J gene: TRBJ2-7
D gene: TRBD1
V gene: TRBV4-3
clone size: .

CDR3 protein: CASSLGTSGPWDEQFF
CDR3 DNA: TGTGCCAGCTCACTCGGGACTAGCGGGCCCTGGGACGAGCAGTTCTTC
J gene: TRBJ2-1
D gene: TRBD2
V gene: TRBV18
clone size: .

CDR3 protein: CASSQDFANEQFF
CDR3 DNA: TGCGCCAGCAGCCAAGATTTTGCCAATGAGCAGTTCTTC
J gene: TRBJ2-1
D gene: .
V gene: TRBV4-3
clone size: .

CDR3 protein: CASSGQGRTYEQYF
CDR3 DNA: TGTGCCAGCAGTGGACAGGGAAGAACCTACGAGCAGTACTTC
J gene: TRBJ2-7
D gene: TRBD1
V gene: TRBV6-6
clone size: .

CDR3 protein: CASRLGREWNEQFF
CDR3 DNA: TGTGCCAGCAGGTTGGGGCGGGAGTGGAATGAGCAGTTCTTC
J gene: TRBJ2-1
D gene: TRBD2
V gene: TRBV7-8
clone size: .